This entry lists 15 T cell receptor beta chains sequenced from one sample in a study of blood T cell repertoires in COVID-19. Data came from immunoSEQ multiplex PCR; TCRdb stores just in-frame clones and leaves some out. Of about 150,000 clones listed, 84% are singletons. Sequenced sample: peripheral blood. The receptor set was obtained from a woman aged 45 to 65 in a cohort sampled during active or convalescent COVID-19.

The chain carries TRBV6-5 and TRBJ2-3, with 8 bases matching TRBD1. Germline V gene data show CDR1 as MNHEY and CDR2 as SVGAGI. The J segment lost 0 bases and the V segment lost 1 base, leaving 3 bases of the junction unmatched. The CDR3 is 16 amino acids. The CDR3 DNA reads as TGTGCCAGCAGTTACTATGACAGGGGAAGCACAGATACGCAGTATTTT. Its translation: CASSYYDRGSTDTQYF.

The CDR3 nucleotides read TGTGCCAGCAGCCAATTATCACAACCCACTAACTATGGCTACACCTTC. Protein product: CASSQLSQPTNYGYTF. The rearrangement uses TRBV14 and TRBJ1-2; D uncertain. The CDR3 extends over 16 amino acids. The germline V and J ends were trimmed by 2 bases and 0 bases, with 13 bases remaining between them. Germline lookup yields CDR1 SGHDN and CDR2 FVKESK.

The CDR3 region is CASSPGQGHNSPLHF. The DNA of the CDR3 is TGTGCCAGCAGTCCCGGACAGGGACATAATTCACCCCTCCACTTT. V gene TRBV28 combines with J gene TRBJ1-6, with TRBD1 matching over 8 bases. Germline CDR1 reads MDHEN; CDR2 reads SYDVKM. J gave up 5 bases and V 5 bases, and 5 bases lay outside the gene matches. This CDR3 is built from 15 residues.

V usage is TRBV19 and J usage is TRBJ2-3; 7 positions match TRBD1. The V gene end was trimmed by 3 bases and the J gene end by 0 bases; junction bases not matched to a gene: 6. The CDR3 runs to 16 residues. Germline V lookup: CDR1 LNHDA, CDR2 SQIVND (reference sequence). The CDR3 spells CASSIRQGASTDTQYF. The CDR3 coding sequence is TGTGCCAGTAGTATCCGACAGGGAGCTAGCACAGATACGCAGTATTTT.

The V call is TRBV10-3, the J call TRBJ2-1; 8 bases agree with TRBD2. The V gene's germline CDR1 is ENHRY and CDR2 SYGVKD. The CDR3 has 16 amino acids. V shed 4 bases, J shed 2 bases, and the junction held 7 bases outside the gene matches. CDR3 DNA sequence: TGTGCCATCAGTGGAGCGAGCGGGGGCCCCTACAATGAGCAGTTCTTC. Its protein product is CAISGASGGPYNEQFF.

The chain employs TRBV28 and TRBJ1-2; the match to TRBD1 covers 8 bases. This CDR3 comprises 15 residues. The V gene end was trimmed by 5 bases and the J gene end by 2 bases; junction bases not matched to a gene: 7. CDR1 MDHEN and CDR2 SYDVKM come from the germline V gene. The CDR3 DNA is TGTGCCAGCAGTCCTGGACAGGGCAGAAACTATGGCTACACCTTC. Translating gives CASSPGQGRNYGYTF.

As DNA, the CDR3 is TGTGCCAGCAGCCATTTAGGACAGGGGACTGGCTACACCTTC. This translates into CASSHLGQGTGYTF. V gene TRBV3-1 (or the pseudogene TRBV3-2) combines with J gene TRBJ1-2, with 9 bases fitting TRBD1. This CDR3 region has 14 residues. Germline-derived CDR1 and CDR2 are LGHDT and YNNKEL (reference sequence). The trim removed 3 bases at V and 7 bases at J, leaving 6 bases unmatched.

The chain links TRBV5-5 to TRBJ2-2, with TRBD2 as a possible D gene (5 bases). Germline assignment: CDR1 SGHKS and CDR2 YYEKEE (reference sequence). Trimming took off 1 base at V and 1 base at J, with 8 bases between the two ends. This CDR3 has 15 residues. CDR3 in DNA: TGTGCCAGCAGCTTGATAGGAGGGAACACCGGGGAGCTGTTTTTT. It codes for CASSLIGGNTGELFF. The whole variable domain, filled in from reference TRBV5-5 and TRBJ2-2, reads DAGVTQSPTHLIKTRGQQVTLRCSPISGHKSVSWYQQVLGQGPQFIFQYYEKEERGRGNFPDRFSARQFPNYSSELNVNALLLGDSALYLCASSLIGGNTGELFFGEGSRLTVL.

V gene TRBV11-2 combines with J gene TRBJ1-2; no firm D call. V gave up 3 bases and J gave up 8 bases, with 16 bases separating them. The germline V gene encodes CDR1 SGHAT and CDR2 FQNNGV. The CDR3 contains 14 residues. CDR3 protein: CASSFSGQNGGYTF. The CDR3 DNA reads as TGTGCCAGCAGCTTTTCAGGCCAGAATGGCGGCTACACCTTC.

This clone is a singleton in its sample. The V gene is TRBV19, the J gene TRBJ1-1; D gene unclear. Germline values: CDR1 LNHDA, CDR2 SQIVND (reference sequence). CDR3 length: 14 residues. Trimming shortened V by 5 bases and J by 1 base, and 11 bases separated the two germline ends. The CDR3 region is CASSHRGGNTEAFF. CDR3 bases: TGTGCCAGTAGTCACCGGGGAGGGAACACTGAAGCTTTCTTT.

The J gene is TRBJ1-6, the V gene TRBV12-5, with 7 bases matching TRBD1. The CDR3 has 13 amino acids. With 6 bases clipped from V and 8 bases from J, the junction kept 4 bases outside the gene matches. From germline, CDR1 is LGHNT and CDR2 FRNRAP. CDR3 sequence (DNA): TGTGCTAGTGGACCTACAGGGGATTCACCCCTCCACTTT. Protein: CASGPTGDSPLHF. Full variable domain (missing parts from reference TRBV12-5 and TRBJ1-6): DARVTQTPRHKVTEMGQEVTMRCQPILGHNTVFWYRQTMMQGLELLAYFRNRAPLDDSGMPKDRFSAEMPDATLATLKIQPSEPRDSAVYFCASGPTGDSPLHFGNGTRLTVT.

This clone was detected only a few times. This rearrangement joins TRBV19 to TRBJ1-5; TRBD1 agrees at 8 bases. Germline V CDR1 and CDR2: LNHDA, SQIVND (reference sequence). This CDR3 spans 14 amino acids. The V and J ends lost 2 bases and 6 bases, in that order; junction bases with no gene match: 3. CDR3: CASSILRGLQPQHF. In DNA, the CDR3 is TGTGCCAGTAGTATACTCAGGGGGCTTCAGCCCCAGCATTTT.

This rearrangement joins TRBV19 to TRBJ1-4; 9 bases align to TRBD1. Looked up from germline, CDR1 is LNHDA and CDR2 is SQIVND (reference sequence). The CDR3 spans 14 residues. V lost 4 bases, J lost 11 bases, and 8 bases stayed unmatched. The CDR3 region has the DNA TGTGCCAGTAGTACGCGGGACAGGGTAGATAAACTGTTTTTT. Residues: CASSTRDRVDKLFF.

V is TRBV18 and J is TRBJ1-4; TRBD1 aligns across 12 bases. With 6 bases clipped from V and 8 bases from J, the junction kept 4 bases outside the gene matches. Germline loops: CDR1 KGHSH, CDR2 LQKENI. The CDR3 totals 14 residues. The CDR3 sequence is CASSSGTGGEKLFF. DNA of the CDR3: TGTGCCAGCTCTTCCGGGACAGGGGGCGAAAAACTGTTTTTT.

The V and J genes are TRBV5-4 and TRBJ2-1; 8 bases are shared with TRBD2. The CDR3 loop spans 17 amino acids. Germline V gene lookup returns CDR1 SGHNT and CDR2 YYREEE (reference sequence). The V and J ends lost 0 bases and 8 bases, in that order; junction bases with no gene match: 13. The CDR3 sequence is CASSLAVGLAGEDEQFF. The DNA for the CDR3 is TGTGCCAGCAGCTTGGCCGTAGGGCTAGCGGGCGAGGATGAGCAGTTCTTC.